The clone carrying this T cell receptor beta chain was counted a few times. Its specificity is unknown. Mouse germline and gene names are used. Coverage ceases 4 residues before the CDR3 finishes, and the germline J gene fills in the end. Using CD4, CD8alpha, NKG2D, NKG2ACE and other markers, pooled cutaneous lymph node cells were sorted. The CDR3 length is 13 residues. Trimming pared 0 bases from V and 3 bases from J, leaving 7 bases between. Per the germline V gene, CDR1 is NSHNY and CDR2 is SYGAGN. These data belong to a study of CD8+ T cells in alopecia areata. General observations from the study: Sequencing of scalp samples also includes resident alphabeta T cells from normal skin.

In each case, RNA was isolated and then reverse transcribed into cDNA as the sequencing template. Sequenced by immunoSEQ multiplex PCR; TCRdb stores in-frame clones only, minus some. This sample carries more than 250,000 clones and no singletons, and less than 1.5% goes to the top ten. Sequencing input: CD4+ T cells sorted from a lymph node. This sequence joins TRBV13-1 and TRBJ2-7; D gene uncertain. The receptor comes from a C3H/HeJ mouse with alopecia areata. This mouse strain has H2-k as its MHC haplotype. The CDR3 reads CASSDAPVYEQYF. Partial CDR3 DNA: TGTGCCAGCAGTGATGCACCAGTCTAT.